These 32 T cell receptor beta chains came from one sample sequenced in a study of cytomegalovirus exposure and HLA in healthy donors. The PCR employed 60 Vbeta primers together with 13 Jbeta primers. Libraries were prepared by immunoSEQ multiplex PCR; TCRdb keeps only in-frame clonotypes and omits some of them. This sample has about 150,000 clones, with 70% to 80% found just once. Sequences were obtained from PBMCs. Receptors originate from a human donor in good health.

The chain combines TRBV14 with TRBJ2-3, with 10 nucleotides matching TRBD2. J lost 0 bases, V lost 2 bases, and 14 bases had no gene match. CDR3 length: 20 residues. The germline CDR1 and CDR2 sequences are SGHDN and FVKESK. For the CDR3, the DNA is TGTGCCAGCAGCCAATTGTTAGCGGGGGGCCGTTTACTTAGCACAGATACGCAGTATTTT. Translation gives CASSQLLAGGRLLSTDTQYF. The whole variable domain, filled in from reference TRBV14 and TRBJ2-3, reads EAGVTQFPSHSVIEKGQTVTLRCDPISGHDNLYWYRRVMGKEIKFLLHFVKESKQDESGMPNNRFLAERTGGTYSTLKVQPAELEDSGVYFCASSQLLAGGRLLSTDTQYFGPGTRLTVL.

The V call is TRBV5-1, the J call TRBJ2-3, with unresolved D. The CDR3 covers 12 residues. Trimming removed 4 bases from V and 0 bases from J, with 3 bases in between. CDR1 and CDR2 (germline): SGHRS, YFSETQ. The CDR3 DNA sequence: TGCGCCAGCAGCCCTAGCACAGATACGCAGTATTTT. Residues: CASSPSTDTQYF. The full variable domain, in which reference TRBV5-1 and TRBJ2-3 provide the parts outside the CDR3, is KAGVTQTPRYLIKTRGQQVTLSCSPISGHRSVSWYQQTPGQGLQFLFEYFSETQRNKGNFPGRFSGRQFSNSRSEMNVSTLELGDSALYLCASSPSTDTQYFGPGTRLTVL.

J is TRBJ2-3 and V is TRBV29-1; D is possibly TRBD1 (6 bases). V was shortened by 7 bases and J by 1 base, with 6 bases between the two germline ends. Germline CDR1 is SQVTM and CDR2 is ANQGSEA. The CDR3 consists of 11 residues. The chain's CDR3 is CSGQGTDTQYF. The CDR3 DNA reads as TGCAGCGGACAGGGCACAGATACGCAGTATTTT.

V is TRBV30 and J is TRBJ1-5; no clear D gene. Germline V lookup: CDR1 GTSNPN, CDR2 SVGIG (reference sequence). Trimming removed 0 bases at V and 6 bases at J, with 12 bases between. This CDR3 contains 14 residues. The CDR3: CAWSVSRYTQPQHF. CDR3 DNA sequence: TGTGCCTGGAGTGTATCCAGGTATACTCAGCCCCAGCATTTT. The whole variable domain, filled in from reference TRBV30 and TRBJ1-5, reads SQTIHQWPATLVQPVGSPLSLECTVEGTSNPNLYWYRQAAGRGLQLLFYSVGIGQISSEVPQNLSASRPQDRQFILSSKKLLLSDSGFYLCAWSVSRYTQPQHFGDGTRLSIL.

This clone was seen a single time. The chain combines TRBV5-6 with TRBJ2-1; the D gene is possibly TRBD2 (6 bases). The CDR3 is 12 amino acids. Germline V CDR1 and CDR2: SGHDT, YYEEEE. V gave up 0 bases and J gave up 12 bases, with 10 bases separating them. CDR3 sequence reads: CASSLAEEGQFF. The CDR3 DNA reads TGTGCCAGCAGCTTGGCTGAGGAGGGGCAGTTCTTC.

This chain uses TRBV7-2 with TRBJ2-7, with a weak D call TRBD2 (7 bases). V was cut by 5 bases and J by 5 bases, with 19 bases left in between. The V gene's germline CDR1 is SGHTA and CDR2 FQGNSA. CDR3 length equals 15 residues. The CDR3 DNA reads TGTGCCAGCAGCCCCGAGGGGGGGCGGCACCACGAGCAGTACTTC. This translates into CASSPEGGRHHEQYF.

The rearrangement joins TRBV5-1 to TRBJ2-5; D gene ambiguous. The CDR3 sequence is 12 residues long. V was trimmed by 0 bases and J by 4 bases, leaving 4 bases between them. CDR1 and CDR2 from the germline V gene are SGHRS and YFSETQ. The CDR3 nucleotides read TGCGCCAGCAGCTTGGACAGAGAGACCCAGTACTTC. It codes for CASSLDRETQYF. Complete variable domain (other parts from reference TRBV5-1 and TRBJ2-5): KAGVTQTPRYLIKTRGQQVTLSCSPISGHRSVSWYQQTPGQGLQFLFEYFSETQRNKGNFPGRFSGRQFSNSRSEMNVSTLELGDSALYLCASSLDRETQYFGPGTRLLVL.

V gene TRBV28 combines with J gene TRBJ2-7, with D possibly being TRBD2 (7 bases). Germline loops: CDR1 MDHEN, CDR2 SYDVKM. The CDR3 covers 16 residues. V gave up 2 bases and J gave up 7 bases, with 21 bases separating them. Here the CDR3 DNA reads TGTGCCAGCAGTTTAGAGGACTGGCGGGGGCCTAGGGAGCAGTACTTC. Translated, it gives CASSLEDWRGPREQYF.

This clone was seen once. The V gene is TRBV7-7, the J gene TRBJ2-2, with 10 bases aligning to TRBD2. The CDR3 length is 18 residues. V dropped 5 bases and J dropped 2; count of bases not matched to a gene: 11. Germline CDR1 SSHAT, CDR2 FNYEAQ (reference sequence). CDR3 in amino acids: CASSPKLAGRRNTGELFF. The CDR3 bases are TGTGCCAGCAGCCCGAAACTAGCGGGGAGACGAAACACCGGGGAGCTGTTTTTT.

V and J are TRBV6-5 and TRBJ1-1; perhaps TRBD1 as D (5 bases). This CDR3 has 13 residues. Trimming pared 10 bases from V and 3 bases from J, leaving 15 bases between. Germline-derived CDR1 and CDR2 are MNHEY and SVGAGI. The CDR3 reads CATGQGGYTEAFF. Written as DNA, the CDR3 is TGTGCCACCGGGCAGGGTGGGTACACTGAAGCTTTCTTT.

CDR3 residues: CASSADWPGELFF. CDR3 sequence (DNA): TGCGCCAGCAGTGCTGACTGGCCCGGGGAGCTGTTTTTT. The chain links TRBV10-1 to TRBJ2-2; D is ambiguous. The CDR3 totals 13 residues. CDR1 WNHNN and CDR2 SYGVQD come from the germline V gene (reference sequence). V was shortened by 4 bases and J by 6 bases, with 9 bases between the two germline ends.

This chain uses TRBV28 with TRBJ1-2; no reliable D call. V shed 2 bases and J shed 6 bases, with 7 bases lying between them. Germline loops: CDR1 MDHEN, CDR2 SYDVKM. CDR3 size: 12 residues. The CDR3 loop reads CASSLRGNGYTF. The CDR3 nucleotides read TGTGCCAGCAGTTTAAGAGGGAATGGCTACACCTTC.

The chain carries TRBV28 and TRBJ1-5; tentatively, D is TRBD1 (5 bases). The ends were cut back, 2 bases at V and 10 bases at J, with 24 bases in the middle. This CDR3 has 17 residues. The germline V gene has CDR1 MDHEN and CDR2 SYDVKM. CDR3 loop: CASSLIDSTDSYIPQHF. CDR3 nucleotide sequence: TGTGCCAGCAGTTTAATTGATTCGACCGACAGTTACATCCCCCAGCATTTT. The variable domain in full, with the rest retrieved from reference TRBV28 and TRBJ1-5, is DVKVTQSSRYLVKRTGEKVFLECVQDMDHENMFWYRQDPGLGLRLIYFSYDVKMKEKGDIPEGYSVSREKKERFSLILESASTNQTSMYLCASSLIDSTDSYIPQHFGDGTRLSIL.

The V and J genes are TRBV13 and TRBJ1-2; possible D gene TRBD1, 5 bases. Germline V gene sequence: CDR1 PRHDT, CDR2 FYEKMQ (reference sequence). V was trimmed by 2 bases and J by 0 bases, leaving 13 bases between them. The CDR3 loop spans 16 amino acids. The CDR3 loop reads CASSLFFEGANYGYTF. The CDR3 nucleotides read TGTGCCAGCAGCTTATTCTTTGAAGGGGCTAACTATGGCTACACCTTC.

This chain links TRBV28 with TRBJ2-7, with D perhaps matching TRBD1 (6 bases). CDR3 length equals 15 residues. The germline V gene encodes CDR1 MDHEN and CDR2 SYDVKM. V lost 6 bases to trimming and J lost 2 bases, with 17 bases between them. The CDR3 here is CASRTYRDSTYEQYF. CDR3 nucleotides: TGTGCCAGCAGAACTTACAGGGATTCTACCTACGAGCAGTACTTC.

The chain combines TRBV2 with TRBJ1-3; the D is unclear. Trimming took off 10 bases at V and 4 bases at J, with 14 bases between the two ends. The V gene's germline CDR1 is SNHLY and CDR2 FYNNEI. This CDR3 comprises 13 residues. The DNA for the CDR3 is TGTGCCACCGCCCTCGGGTTAGGAAACACCATATATTTT. Encoded protein: CATALGLGNTIYF.

The J gene is TRBJ1-5, the V gene TRBV4-2, with D perhaps matching TRBD1 (5 bases). Germline V gene data show CDR1 as LGHNA and CDR2 as YNFKEQ. Trimming pared 3 bases from V and 2 bases from J, leaving 20 bases between. There are 18 residues in the CDR3. For the CDR3, the DNA is TGTGCCAGCAGCCAGGGGTCCATAGGGGCCAGTCGCAATCAGCCCCAGCATTTT. Translated, it gives CASSQGSIGASRNQPQHF.

This clone was picked up one time. The junction differs from germline at one of its ends, possibly a read error. V usage is TRBV4-2 and J usage is TRBJ1-2, with D possibly TRBD1 on 6 matching bases. From germline, CDR1 is LGHNA and CDR2 YNFKEQ. This CDR3 has 15 residues. The CDR3 protein is CASSQEFQGNYGYPF. CDR3 coding DNA: TGTGCCAGCAGCCAAGAATTTCAGGGGAACTATGGCTACCCCTTC.

The chain employs TRBV28 and TRBJ2-3; D might be TRBD1 (6 bases). Germline CDR1 reads MDHEN; CDR2 reads SYDVKM. V lost 1 base, J lost 0 bases, and 11 bases lay in between. This CDR3 region has 16 residues. This chain's CDR3 is CASSLSGADSTDTQYF. The CDR3, as DNA: TGTGCCAGCAGTTTATCAGGGGCGGATAGCACAGATACGCAGTATTTT.

CDR3 DNA sequence: TGTGCCAGCAGCTTGGTAGGGCAGGGGATATTCCCTGATACGCAGTATTTT. It specifies CASSLVGQGIFPDTQYF. J is TRBJ2-3 and V is TRBV5-5; the D gene is possibly TRBD1 (6 bases). CDR1 SGHKS and CDR2 YYEKEE come from the germline V gene (reference sequence). The CDR3 spans 17 residues. The germline V and J ends were trimmed by 0 bases and 6 bases, with 20 bases remaining between them. Complete variable domain (other parts from reference TRBV5-5 and TRBJ2-3): DAGVTQSPTHLIKTRGQQVTLRCSPISGHKSVSWYQQVLGQGPQFIFQYYEKEERGRGNFPDRFSARQFPNYSSELNVNALLLGDSALYLCASSLVGQGIFPDTQYFGPGTRLTVL.

This clone was counted a few times. The V and J genes are TRBV29-1 and TRBJ2-2; possible D gene TRBD2, 6 bases. V was clipped by 6 bases and J by 4 bases, with 12 bases between them. This CDR3 is 13 amino acids long. CDR1 and CDR2 (germline): SQVTM, ANQGSEA. The CDR3 region is CSVVSGGTGELFF. In DNA, the CDR3 is TGCAGCGTCGTCTCCGGGGGCACCGGGGAGCTGTTTTTT.

The chain recombines TRBV9 with TRBJ2-1; 14 bases map to TRBD2. With 4 bases clipped from V and 9 bases from J, the junction kept 12 bases outside the gene matches. CDR1 and CDR2 (germline): SGDLS, YYNGEE. CDR3 length: 17 residues. The CDR3 sequence: CASSPLLGLAGAGEQFF. CDR3 DNA sequence: TGTGCCAGCAGCCCACTCTTGGGACTAGCGGGAGCTGGTGAGCAGTTCTTC.

The CDR3 bases are TGTGCCAGCAGTTTTGCGGGACAGGGAAAAGATACGCAGTATTTT. It yields the protein CASSFAGQGKDTQYF. The V gene is TRBV6-1, the J gene TRBJ2-3; 9 bases agree with TRBD1. After removal of 5 bases from V and 5 bases from J, the junction contained 8 bases not matched to a gene. There are 15 residues in the CDR3. Germline V CDR1 and CDR2: MNHNS, SASEGT.

The chain has TRBV19 and TRBJ2-1; TRBD2 is a possible D gene (7 bases). V gave up 8 bases and J gave up 1 base, with 12 bases separating them. The germline V gene has CDR1 LNHDA and CDR2 SQIVND (reference sequence). The CDR3 has 14 residues. CDR3 sequence reads: CASEKGGSYNEQFF. The CDR3 DNA reads TGTGCCAGTGAAAAGGGGGGGTCCTACAATGAGCAGTTCTTC.

This clone was found once. The rearrangement links TRBV6-5 to TRBJ2-5; 8 bases line up with TRBD2. V was pared by 6 bases and J by 4 bases, with 7 bases of the junction left unmatched. The germline CDR1 and CDR2 sequences are MNHEY and SVGAGI. The CDR3 runs 14 residues. The CDR3 DNA reads TGTGCCAGCAGCCCCGGGACTAGAGGAGAGACCCAGTACTTC. It codes for CASSPGTRGETQYF.

This clone was picked up one time. The chain links TRBV28 to TRBJ2-1; the D gene is possibly TRBD2 (6 bases). V gave up 7 bases and J gave up 6 bases, with 22 bases separating them. CDR3 length equals 16 residues. The germline V gene has CDR1 MDHEN and CDR2 SYDVKM. The CDR3 DNA is TGTGCCAGCATCCGCCTAGGAGGGCGGGGAAGCAATGAGCAGTTCTTC. It encodes CASIRLGGRGSNEQFF.

This clone was observed a handful of times. The chain couples TRBV6-7 to TRBJ1-1, with TRBD1 identical over 9 bases. TRBV6-7 is filed as an ORF, its function uncertain. The V gene end was trimmed by 2 bases and the J gene end by 6 bases; junction bases not matched to a gene: 7. There are 15 residues in the CDR3. The CDR3 nucleotides read TGTGCCAGCAGTTACACAGGGGGCACGTCGGCTGAAGCTTTCTTT. Protein product: CASSYTGGTSAEAFF.

The V gene is TRBV6-1, the J gene TRBJ1-1; perhaps TRBD1 as D (6 bases). The CDR3 has 14 amino acids. The germline V gene has CDR1 MNHNS and CDR2 SASEGT. V was clipped by 5 bases and J by 6 bases, with 16 bases between them. This CDR3 is CASSQGGGQPEAFF. The CDR3 nucleotides read TGTGCCAGCAGTCAAGGGGGGGGTCAGCCTGAAGCTTTCTTT.

In the case of this clone: The junction departs from germline at one end; a sequencing error may be responsible. Here the CDR3 DNA reads TGTTCCAGCAGCTTAGGAGAGGGGACCCAGTACTTC. Its translation: CSSSLGEGTQYF. The chain joins TRBV7-9 to TRBJ2-5; D is perhaps TRBD2 (5 bases). Germline assignment: CDR1 SEHNR and CDR2 FQNEAQ (reference sequence). The CDR3 is 12 amino acids.

The chain is built from TRBV5-1 and TRBJ2-7, with D hard to call. Trimming took off 0 bases at V and 0 bases at J, with 7 bases between the two ends. Germline V gene sequence: CDR1 SGHRS, CDR2 YFSETQ. This CDR3 contains 14 residues. CDR3 amino acids: CASSLDRSSYEQYF. CDR3 nucleotide sequence: TGCGCCAGCAGCTTGGACAGAAGCTCCTACGAGCAGTACTTC.

The genes are TRBV7-9 and TRBJ2-7; 8 positions agree with TRBD1. V shed 6 bases and J 3 bases; nucleotides not matched to a gene: 7. The CDR3 sequence is 14 residues long. The germline gives CDR1 SEHNR, CDR2 FQNEAQ (reference sequence). CDR3 region: CASSLGQAIYEQYF. In DNA, the CDR3 is TGTGCCAGCAGTTTGGGACAGGCGATCTACGAGCAGTACTTC. Full variable domain (missing parts from reference TRBV7-9 and TRBJ2-7): DTGVSQNPRHKITKRGQNVTFRCDPISEHNRLYWYRQTLGQGPEFLTYFQNEAQLEKSRLLSDRFSAERPKGSFSTLEIQRTEQGDSAMYLCASSLGQAIYEQYFGPGTRLTVT.

This clone turned up a few times. CDR3: CASSHPIMNTEAFF. The CDR3 nucleotides read TGCGCCAGCAGTCATCCTATCATGAACACTGAAGCTTTCTTT. V usage is TRBV4-1 and J usage is TRBJ1-1; no clear D gene. This CDR3 contains 14 residues. From germline, CDR1 is MGHRA and CDR2 YSYEKL. V gave up 6 bases and J gave up 0 bases, with 11 bases separating them.